At least ten counts were recorded for the clone carrying this TCR beta chain. The antigen remains unidentified. One junction end does not reproduce the germline sequence, and a read error may be involved. Germline values: CDR1 DFQATT, CDR2 SNEGSKA (reference sequence). The CDR3 runs to 14 residues. The data belong to a study of identical twins. Study-wide results and caveats: Partly confounded zero-insertion analyses could result from invariant MAIT and iNKT cells. The study based its conclusions on cross-sectional statistical analysis and did not follow the same donors. For cord blood, abundant beta clonotypes had fewer insertions, unlike memory repertoires, which showed none.

MiXCR, run by TCRdb on the 5' RACE reads, gives a single entry per CDR3 protein. The top ten clones hold 0.98% of a sample with about 720,000 distinct CDR3 sequences, around 8.3% of them seen once. The same sample was also used in a study of yellow fever vaccine responses in identical twins.

The sequence was obtained from a woman aged 18-29 years in good health. The sequenced sample was PBMCs. V and J are TRBV20-1 and TRBJ2-1; perhaps TRBD1 as D (6 bases). CDR3 nucleotide sequence: TGCAGTGCTAGAGGAAAGACAGGCTACTATGAGCAGTTCTTC. Amino acids: CSARGKTGYYEQFF.